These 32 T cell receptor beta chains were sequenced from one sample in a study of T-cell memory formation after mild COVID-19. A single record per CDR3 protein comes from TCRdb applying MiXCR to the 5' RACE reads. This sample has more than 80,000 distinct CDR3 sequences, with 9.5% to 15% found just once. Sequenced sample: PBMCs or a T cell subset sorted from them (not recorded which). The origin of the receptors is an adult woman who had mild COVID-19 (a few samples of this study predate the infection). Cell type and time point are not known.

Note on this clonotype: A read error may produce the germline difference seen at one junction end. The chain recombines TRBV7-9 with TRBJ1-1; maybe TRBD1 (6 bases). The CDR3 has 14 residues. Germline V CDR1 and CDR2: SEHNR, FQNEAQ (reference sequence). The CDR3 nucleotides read TGTGCCAGCAGCACTCCTGATGTCGGGGACACTGAAGCTTTT. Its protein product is CASSTPDVGDTEAF.

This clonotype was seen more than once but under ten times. The CDR3 nucleotides read TGCGCCAGCATGGTCGGGACAGGGAACTTGTTGGACAAAAACATTCAGTACTTC. Protein product: CASMVGTGNLLDKNIQYF. The rearrangement links TRBV5-1 to TRBJ2-4, with TRBD1 identical over 9 bases. This CDR3 has 18 amino acids. Trimming removed 6 bases from V and 3 bases from J; junction bases left unmatched: 16. Germline assignment: CDR1 SGHRS and CDR2 YFSETQ. Filled out from reference TRBV5-1 and TRBJ2-4, the complete variable domain reads KAGVTQTPRYLIKTRGQQVTLSCSPISGHRSVSWYQQTPGQGLQFLFEYFSETQRNKGNFPGRFSGRQFSNSRSEMNVSTLELGDSALYLCASMVGTGNLLDKNIQYFGAGTRLSVL.

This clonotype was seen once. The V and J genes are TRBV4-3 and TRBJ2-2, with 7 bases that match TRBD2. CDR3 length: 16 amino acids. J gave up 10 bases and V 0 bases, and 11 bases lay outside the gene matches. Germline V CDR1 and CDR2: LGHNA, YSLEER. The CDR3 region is CASSQDQASGAVELFF. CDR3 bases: TGCGCCAGCAGCCAAGATCAGGCCAGCGGGGCCGTGGAGCTGTTTTTT.

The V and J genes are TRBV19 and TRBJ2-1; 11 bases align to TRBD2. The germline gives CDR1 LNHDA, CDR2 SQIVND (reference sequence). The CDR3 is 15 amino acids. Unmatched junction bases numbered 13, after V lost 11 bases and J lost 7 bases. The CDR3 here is CAAGVAGGVQNEQFF. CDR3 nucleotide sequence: TGTGCCGCAGGAGTAGCGGGAGGGGTCCAGAATGAGCAGTTCTTC.

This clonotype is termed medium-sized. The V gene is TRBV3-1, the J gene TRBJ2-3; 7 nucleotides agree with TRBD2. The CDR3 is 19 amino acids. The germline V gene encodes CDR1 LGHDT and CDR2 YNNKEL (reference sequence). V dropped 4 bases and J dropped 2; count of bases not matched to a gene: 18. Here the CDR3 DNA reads TGTGCCAGCAGCCGTCTCACCCTAGCCGGGGGGTCGCCCACAGATACGCAGTATTTT. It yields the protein CASSRLTLAGGSPTDTQYF.

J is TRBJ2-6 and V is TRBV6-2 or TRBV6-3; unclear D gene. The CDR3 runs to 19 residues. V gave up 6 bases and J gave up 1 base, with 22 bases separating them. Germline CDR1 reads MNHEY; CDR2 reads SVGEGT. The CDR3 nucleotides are TGTGCCAGCAGCACATCAACCTATTTCCTATTTTCTGGGGCCAACGTCCTGACTTTC. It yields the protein CASSTSTYFLFSGANVLTF.

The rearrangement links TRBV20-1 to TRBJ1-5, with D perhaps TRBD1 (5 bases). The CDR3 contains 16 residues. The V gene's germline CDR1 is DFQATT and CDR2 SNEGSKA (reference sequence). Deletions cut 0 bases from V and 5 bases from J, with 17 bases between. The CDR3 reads CSARDPRVSADQPQHF. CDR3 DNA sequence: TGCAGTGCTAGAGATCCCAGGGTTTCAGCAGATCAGCCCCAGCATTTT.

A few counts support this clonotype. The CDR3 loop reads CASSGEAGGIYEQYF. The CDR3 nucleotides are TGTGCCAGCAGCGGCGAAGCGGGGGGCATCTACGAGCAGTACTTC. This chain uses TRBV9 with TRBJ2-7; 9 bases fit TRBD2. Trimming took 3 bases from V and 3 from J; bases not matched to a gene: 7. Per germline, CDR1 SGDLS and CDR2 YYNGEE. CDR3 length: 15 amino acids.

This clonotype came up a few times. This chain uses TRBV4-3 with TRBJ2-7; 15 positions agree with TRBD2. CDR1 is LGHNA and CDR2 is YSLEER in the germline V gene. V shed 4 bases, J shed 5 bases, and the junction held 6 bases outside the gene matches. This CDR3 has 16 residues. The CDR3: CASSRGLAGGRDEQYF. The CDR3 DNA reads TGCGCCAGCAGCCGAGGACTAGCGGGAGGGCGCGACGAGCAGTACTTC.

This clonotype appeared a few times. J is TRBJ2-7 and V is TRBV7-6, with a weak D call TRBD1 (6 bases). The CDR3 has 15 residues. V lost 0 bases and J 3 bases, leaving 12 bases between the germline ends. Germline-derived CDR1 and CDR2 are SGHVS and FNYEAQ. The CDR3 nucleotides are TGTGCCAGCAGCTTAGCCGCCGGACAGAACTACGAGCAGTACTTC. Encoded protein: CASSLAAGQNYEQYF.

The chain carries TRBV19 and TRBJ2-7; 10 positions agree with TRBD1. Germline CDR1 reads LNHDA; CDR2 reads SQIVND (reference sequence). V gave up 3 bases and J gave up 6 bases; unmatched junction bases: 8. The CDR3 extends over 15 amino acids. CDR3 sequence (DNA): TGTGCCAGTAGTATCACCGGGACAGGGGTTGGCGAGCAGTACTTC. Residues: CASSITGTGVGEQYF.

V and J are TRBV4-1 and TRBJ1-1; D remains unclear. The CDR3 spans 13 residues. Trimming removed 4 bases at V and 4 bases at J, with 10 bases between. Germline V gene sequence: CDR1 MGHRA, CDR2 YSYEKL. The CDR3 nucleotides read TGCGCCAGCAGCCCTAACATGGGCACTGAAGCTTTCTTT. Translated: CASSPNMGTEAFF.

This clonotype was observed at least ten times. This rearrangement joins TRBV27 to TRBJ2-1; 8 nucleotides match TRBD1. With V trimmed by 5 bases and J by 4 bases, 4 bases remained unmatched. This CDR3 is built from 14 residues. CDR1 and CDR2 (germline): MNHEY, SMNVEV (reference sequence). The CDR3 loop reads CASSQGARYNEQFF. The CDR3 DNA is TGTGCCAGCAGTCAGGGGGCGCGGTACAATGAGCAGTTCTTC.

The CDR3 region has the DNA TGCGCCAGCAGCCGAGAAGGTTCCTACAATGAGCAGTTCTTC. Translating gives CASSREGSYNEQFF. The chain has TRBV5-1 and TRBJ2-1; D uncertain. CDR3 length: 14 residues. V shed 4 bases and J shed 1 base, with 9 bases lying between them. Germline CDR1 is SGHRS and CDR2 is YFSETQ.

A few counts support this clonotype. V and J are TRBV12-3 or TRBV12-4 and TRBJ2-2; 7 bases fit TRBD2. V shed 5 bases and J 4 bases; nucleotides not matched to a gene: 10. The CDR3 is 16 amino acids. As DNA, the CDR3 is TGTGCCAGCAGTACTGGACTAGACTCGGGCACCGGGGAGCTGTTTTTT. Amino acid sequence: CASSTGLDSGTGELFF.

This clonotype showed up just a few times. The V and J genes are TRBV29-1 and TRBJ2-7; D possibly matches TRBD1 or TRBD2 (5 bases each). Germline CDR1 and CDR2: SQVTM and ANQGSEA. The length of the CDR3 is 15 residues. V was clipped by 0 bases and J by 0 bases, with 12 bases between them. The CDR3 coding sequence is TGCAGCGTTGAAGACGAGGGACGGAGCTCCTACGAGCAGTACTTC. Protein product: CSVEDEGRSSYEQYF.

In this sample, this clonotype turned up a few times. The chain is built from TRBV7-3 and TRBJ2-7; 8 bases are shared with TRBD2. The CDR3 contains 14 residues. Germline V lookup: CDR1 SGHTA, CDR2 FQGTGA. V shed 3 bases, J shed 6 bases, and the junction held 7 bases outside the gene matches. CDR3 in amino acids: CASSFGGGSSEQYF. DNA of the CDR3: TGTGCCAGCAGCTTTGGCGGGGGGAGCAGCGAGCAGTACTTC.

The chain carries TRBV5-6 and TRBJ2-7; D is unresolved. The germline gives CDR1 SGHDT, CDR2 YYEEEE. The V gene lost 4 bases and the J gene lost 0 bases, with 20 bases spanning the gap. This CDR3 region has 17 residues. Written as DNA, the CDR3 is TGTGCCAGCAGCCCCAACGGGCAGCTCCTGAGCTCCTACGAGCAGTACTTC. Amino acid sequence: CASSPNGQLLSSYEQYF.

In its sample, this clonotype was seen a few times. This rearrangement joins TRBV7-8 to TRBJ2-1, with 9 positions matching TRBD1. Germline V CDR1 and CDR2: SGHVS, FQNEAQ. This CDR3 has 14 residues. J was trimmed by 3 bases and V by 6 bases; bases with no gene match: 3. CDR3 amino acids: CASSGQGSYNEQFF. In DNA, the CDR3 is TGTGCCAGCAGTGGACAGGGGAGCTACAATGAGCAGTTCTTC.

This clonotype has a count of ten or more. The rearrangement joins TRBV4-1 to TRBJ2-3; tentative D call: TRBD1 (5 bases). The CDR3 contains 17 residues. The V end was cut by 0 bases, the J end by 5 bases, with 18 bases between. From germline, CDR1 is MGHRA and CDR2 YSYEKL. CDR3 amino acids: CASSQDGGRGIGDTQYF. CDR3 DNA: TGCGCCAGCAGCCAAGATGGTGGTAGGGGCATTGGAGATACGCAGTATTTT.

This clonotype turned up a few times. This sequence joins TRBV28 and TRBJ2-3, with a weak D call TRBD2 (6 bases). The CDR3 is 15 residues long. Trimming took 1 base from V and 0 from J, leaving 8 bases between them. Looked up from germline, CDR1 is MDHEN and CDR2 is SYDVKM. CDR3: CASSLSGESTDTQYF. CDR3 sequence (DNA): TGTGCCAGCAGTTTATCGGGGGAAAGCACAGATACGCAGTATTTT.

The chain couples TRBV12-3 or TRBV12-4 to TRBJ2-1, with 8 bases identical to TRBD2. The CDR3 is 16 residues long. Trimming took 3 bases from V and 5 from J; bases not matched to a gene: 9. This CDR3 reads CASSFFRGGSDNEQFF. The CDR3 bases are TGTGCCAGCAGTTTTTTTCGGGGGGGCAGCGACAATGAGCAGTTCTTC.

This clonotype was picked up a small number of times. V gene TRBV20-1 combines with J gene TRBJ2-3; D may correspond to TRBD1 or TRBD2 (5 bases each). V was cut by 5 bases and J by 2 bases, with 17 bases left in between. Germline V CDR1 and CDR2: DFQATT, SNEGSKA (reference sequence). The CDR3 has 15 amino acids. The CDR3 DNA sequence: TGCAGTGCTCCTAGGGGAGCGACCCTCACAGATACGCAGTATTTT. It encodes CSAPRGATLTDTQYF.

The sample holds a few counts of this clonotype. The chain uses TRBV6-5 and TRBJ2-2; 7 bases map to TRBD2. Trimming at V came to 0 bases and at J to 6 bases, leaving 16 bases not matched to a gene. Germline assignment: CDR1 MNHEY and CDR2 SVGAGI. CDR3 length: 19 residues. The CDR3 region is CASSYSIPVGEGPPGELFF. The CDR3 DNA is TGTGCCAGCAGTTACTCTATCCCGGTGGGGGAGGGCCCTCCCGGGGAGCTGTTTTTT.

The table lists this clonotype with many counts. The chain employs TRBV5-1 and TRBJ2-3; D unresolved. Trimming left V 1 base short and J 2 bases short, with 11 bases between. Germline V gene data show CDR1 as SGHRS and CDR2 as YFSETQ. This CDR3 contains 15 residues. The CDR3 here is CASSLQPPSTDTQYF. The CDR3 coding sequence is TGCGCCAGCAGCTTGCAGCCACCCTCCACAGATACGCAGTATTTT.

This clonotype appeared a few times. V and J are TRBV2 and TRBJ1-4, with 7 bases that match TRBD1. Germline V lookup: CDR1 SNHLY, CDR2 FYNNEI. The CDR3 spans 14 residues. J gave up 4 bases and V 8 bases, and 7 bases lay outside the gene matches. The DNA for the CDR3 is TGTGCCAGCGAACCGGGACAGTATAATGAAAAACTGTTTTTT. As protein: CASEPGQYNEKLFF.

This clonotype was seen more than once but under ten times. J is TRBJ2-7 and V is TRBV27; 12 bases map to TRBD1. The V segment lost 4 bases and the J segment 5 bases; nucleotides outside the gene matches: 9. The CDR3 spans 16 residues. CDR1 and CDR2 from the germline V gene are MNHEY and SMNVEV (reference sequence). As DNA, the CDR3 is TGTGCCAGCAGTTCAACACCGGGACAGGGGGCCCACGAGCAGTACTTC. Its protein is CASSSTPGQGAHEQYF.

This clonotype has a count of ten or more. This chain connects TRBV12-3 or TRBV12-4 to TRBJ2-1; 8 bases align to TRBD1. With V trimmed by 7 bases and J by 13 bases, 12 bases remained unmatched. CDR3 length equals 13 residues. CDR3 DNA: TGTGCCAGCACCCCAGGGGGCGGGACAGATCAGTTCTTC. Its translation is CASTPGGGTDQFF.

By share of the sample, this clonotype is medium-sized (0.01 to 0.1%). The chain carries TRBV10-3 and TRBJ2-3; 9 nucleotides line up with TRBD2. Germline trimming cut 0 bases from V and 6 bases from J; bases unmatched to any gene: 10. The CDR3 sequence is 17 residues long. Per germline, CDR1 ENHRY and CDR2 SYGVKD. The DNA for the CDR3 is TGTGCCATCAGTGAGTCTGCACTAGCGGGTTGGCCTGATACGCAGTATTTT. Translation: CAISESALAGWPDTQYF.

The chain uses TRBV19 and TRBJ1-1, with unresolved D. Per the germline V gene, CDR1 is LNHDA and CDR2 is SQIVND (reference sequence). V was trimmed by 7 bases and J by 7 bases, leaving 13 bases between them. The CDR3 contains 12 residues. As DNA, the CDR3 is TGTGCCAGTACAAACGGCCTGCTTGAAGCTTTCTTT. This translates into CASTNGLLEAFF.

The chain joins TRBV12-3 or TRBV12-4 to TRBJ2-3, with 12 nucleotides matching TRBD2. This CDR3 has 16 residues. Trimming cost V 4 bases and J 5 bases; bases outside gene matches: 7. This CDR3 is CASSSLAGGPVDTQYF. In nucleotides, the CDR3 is TGTGCCAGCAGTTCCCTAGCGGGGGGGCCTGTAGATACGCAGTATTTT.

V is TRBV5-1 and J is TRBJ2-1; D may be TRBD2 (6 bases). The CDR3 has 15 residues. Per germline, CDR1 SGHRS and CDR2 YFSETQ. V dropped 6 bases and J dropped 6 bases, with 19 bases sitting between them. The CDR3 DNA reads TGCGCCAGCAAATATGGTTGGGACTCGACCAATGAGCAGTTCTTC. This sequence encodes CASKYGWDSTNEQFF.